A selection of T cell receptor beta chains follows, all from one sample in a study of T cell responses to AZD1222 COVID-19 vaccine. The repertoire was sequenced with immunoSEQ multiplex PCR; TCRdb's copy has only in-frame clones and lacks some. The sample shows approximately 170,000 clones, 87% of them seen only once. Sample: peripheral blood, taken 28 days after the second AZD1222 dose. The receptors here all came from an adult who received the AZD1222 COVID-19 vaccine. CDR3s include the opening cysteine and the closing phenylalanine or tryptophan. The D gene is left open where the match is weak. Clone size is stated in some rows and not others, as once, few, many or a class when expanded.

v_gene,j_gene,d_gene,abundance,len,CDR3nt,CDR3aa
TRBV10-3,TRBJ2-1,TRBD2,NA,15,TGTGCCATCAGTGAGAAGAGCGGGGGTGCGAATGAGCAGTTCTTC,CAISEKSGGANEQFF
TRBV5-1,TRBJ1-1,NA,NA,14,TGCGCCAGCAGCTCCGGGACCTCGAACACTGAAGCTTTCTTT,CASSSGTSNTEAFF
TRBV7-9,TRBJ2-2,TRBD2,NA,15,TGTGCCAGCAGTGGTACTAGCGGGGGTACCGGGGAGCTGTTTTTT,CASSGTSGGTGELFF
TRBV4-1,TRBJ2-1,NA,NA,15,TGCGCCAGCAGCCAAGGACCCGCTAGAGAAGATGAGCAGTTCTTC,CASSQGPAREDEQFF
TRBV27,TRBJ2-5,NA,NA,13,TGTGCCAGCAGCATGACCCGGACAGAGACCCAGTACTTC,CASSMTRTETQYF
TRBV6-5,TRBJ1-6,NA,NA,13,TGTGCCAGCAAGACGGCAGATAATTCACCCCTCCACTTT,CASKTADNSPLHF
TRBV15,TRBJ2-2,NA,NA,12,TGTGCCACCGGACTCCAGCTGGGGGAGCTGTTTTTT,CATGLQLGELFF
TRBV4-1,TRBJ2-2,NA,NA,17,TGCGCCAGCAGCCAAGATCCCGATATGGGGGCTGGCGGGGAGCTGTTTTTT,CASSQDPDMGAGGELFF
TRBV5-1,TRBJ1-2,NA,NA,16,TGCGCCAGCAGCTTGAGTTTCCAGCTCTCTAACTATGGCTACACCTTC,CASSLSFQLSNYGYTF
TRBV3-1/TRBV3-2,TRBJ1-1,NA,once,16,TGTGCCAGCAGCCAAGATCTGGGCCTAGTGAACACTGAAGCTTTCTTT,CASSQDLGLVNTEAFF
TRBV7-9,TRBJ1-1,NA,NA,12,TGTGCCAGCAGCTTATCAGGGTCGGAAGCTTTCTTT,CASSLSGSEAFF
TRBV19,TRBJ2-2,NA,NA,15,TGTGCCAGTAGTACCTCAGCAGGGCTCCCCGGGGAGCTGTTTTTT,CASSTSAGLPGELFF
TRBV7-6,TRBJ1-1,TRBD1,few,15,TGTGCCAGCAGCCAAACCGACAGGGGGCTCACTGAAGCTTTCTTT,CASSQTDRGLTEAFF
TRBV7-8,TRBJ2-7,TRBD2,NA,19,TGTGCCAGCAGCTTAGGATCAATGTCCAGCGGGGGGCCGGCGTACGAGCAGTACTTC,CASSLGSMSSGGPAYEQYF
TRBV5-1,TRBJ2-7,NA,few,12,TGCGCCAGCAGCTTGCCTTCCTACGAGCAGTACTTC,CASSLPSYEQYF
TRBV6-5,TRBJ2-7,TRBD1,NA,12,TGTGCCAGCAGCGCAGGGGGCGGCGAGCAGTACTTC,CASSAGGGEQYF
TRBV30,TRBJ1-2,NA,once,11,TGTGCCTGGAGTGTTGGGGTTGGCTACACCTTC,CAWSVGVGYTF
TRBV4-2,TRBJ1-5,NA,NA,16,TGTGCCAGCAGCCCATTGACAGGCGCTAGCAATCAGCCCCAGCATTTT,CASSPLTGASNQPQHF
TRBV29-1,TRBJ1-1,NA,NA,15,TGCAGCGTCCGACACCGGATGAACATGAACACTGAAGCTTTCTTT,CSVRHRMNMNTEAFF
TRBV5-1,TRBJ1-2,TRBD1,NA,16,TGCGCCAGCAGCCCAAGCCGCGGGACAGCTAACTATGGCTACACCTTC,CASSPSRGTANYGYTF
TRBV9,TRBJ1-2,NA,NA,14,TGTGCCAGCAGCGTAGGAGGGGGAGGCTATGGCTACACCTTC,CASSVGGGGYGYTF
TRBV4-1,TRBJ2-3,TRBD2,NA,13,TGCGCCACACGCGGGGGGTACACAGATACGCAGTATTTT,CATRGGYTDTQYF
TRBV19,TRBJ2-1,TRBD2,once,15,TGTGCCAGTAGTATACCGGGGGGGGTTGCCAATGAGCAGTTCTTC,CASSIPGGVANEQFF
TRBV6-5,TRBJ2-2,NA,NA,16,TGTGCCAGCAGTTACCGTTCGTTTGGCGCCACCGGGGAGCTGTTTTTT,CASSYRSFGATGELFF
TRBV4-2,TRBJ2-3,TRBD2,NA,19,TGTGCCAGCAGCCAAGAGGGGGTGACTAGCGGGGGCCTGACAGATACGCAGTATTTT,CASSQEGVTSGGLTDTQYF
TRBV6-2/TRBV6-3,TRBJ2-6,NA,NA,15,TGTGCCAGCAGTAAGGACAGCTCTGGGGCCAACGTCCTGACTTTC,CASSKDSSGANVLTF
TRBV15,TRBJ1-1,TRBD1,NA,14,TGTGCCACCAGCAGGGACAGGGTGAACACTGAAGCTTTCTTT,CATSRDRVNTEAFF
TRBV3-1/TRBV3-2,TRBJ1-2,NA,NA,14,TGTGCCAGCTCGAACCCCGGGACGGTCTGGGGCTACACCTTC,CASSNPGTVWGYTF
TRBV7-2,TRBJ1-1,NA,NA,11,TGTGCCAGCAGCCTTGACAGAAGGGCTTTCTTT,CASSLDRRAFF
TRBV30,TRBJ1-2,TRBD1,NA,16,TGTGCCTGGAGTACCGTCCCGGGACAGGGGAACTATGGCTACACCTTC,CAWSTVPGQGNYGYTF
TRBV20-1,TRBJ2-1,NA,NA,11,TGCAGTGCTCTCGTCTACAATGAGCAGTTCTTC,CSALVYNEQFF
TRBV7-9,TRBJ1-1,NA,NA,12,TGTGCCAGCAGCTTAGGACGGAGAAAGGAGGTCTTT,CASSLGRRKEVF
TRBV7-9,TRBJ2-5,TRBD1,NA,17,TGTGCCAGCAGCTTAGCCTCGGGGCAGGGGGCGCGGGAGACCCAGTACTTC,CASSLASGQGARETQYF
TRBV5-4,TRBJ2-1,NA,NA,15,TGTGCCAGCAGCTTCGGGGAAATATCCTACAATGAGCAGTTCTTC,CASSFGEISYNEQFF
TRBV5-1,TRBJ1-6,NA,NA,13,TGCGCCAGCAGCCTGGGGCGGGATTCACCCCTCCACTTT,CASSLGRDSPLHF
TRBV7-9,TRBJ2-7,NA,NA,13,TGTGCCAGCAGCTTAGCGGACGCCTACGAGCAGTACTTC,CASSLADAYEQYF
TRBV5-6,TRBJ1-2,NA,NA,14,TGTGCCAGCAGCAAGGGACGGGAACCATATGGCTACACCTTC,CASSKGREPYGYTF
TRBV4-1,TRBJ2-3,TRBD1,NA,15,TGCGCCAGCAGCCAAAGGGGGCCTAGCACAGATACGCAGTATTTT,CASSQRGPSTDTQYF
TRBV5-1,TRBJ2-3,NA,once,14,TGCGCCAGCAGCTCCCACTATAGCACAGATACGCAGTATTTT,CASSSHYSTDTQYF
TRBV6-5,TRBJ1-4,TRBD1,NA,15,TGTGCCAGCAGTTTACAGGGGACGTTTGATGAAAAACTGTTTTTT,CASSLQGTFDEKLFF